Presented here are 13 T cell receptor beta chains from one specimen sequenced in a study of blood T cell repertoires in COVID-19. The table came from immunoSEQ multiplex PCR; TCRdb's copy has only in-frame clones and leaves some out. Seen here are about 160,000 clones, roughly 72% observed once, and the top ten hold roughly 3.7%. The sequencing sample was made of peripheral blood. The receptors were sampled from a woman of 80 years or more with acute or convalescent COVID-19.

V and J are TRBV3-1 (or the pseudogene TRBV3-2) and TRBJ1-2; 7 bases are shared with TRBD1. J lost 2 bases, V lost 2 bases, and 2 bases had no gene match. This CDR3 has 14 residues. Germline V CDR1 and CDR2: LGHDT, YNNKEL (reference sequence). The CDR3 loop is CASSQQGVNYGYTF. CDR3 in DNA: TGTGCCAGCAGCCAACAGGGGGTAAACTATGGCTACACCTTC.

This clone was found once. V and J are TRBV27 and TRBJ2-7; TRBD1 matches at 7 bases. V lost 4 bases to trimming and J lost 2 bases; unmatched junction nucleotides: 11. CDR1 is MNHEY, CDR2 SMNVEV, per germline (reference sequence). This CDR3 has 16 amino acids. The CDR3 protein is CASSYRVGQGAYEQYF. For the CDR3, the DNA is TGTGCCAGCAGTTACAGGGTGGGGCAGGGGGCCTACGAGCAGTACTTC.

The chain carries TRBV4-2 and TRBJ2-1; 9 bases match TRBD1. This CDR3 comprises 15 residues. Per the germline V gene, CDR1 is LGHNA and CDR2 is YNFKEQ. V was pared by 0 bases and J by 8 bases, with 5 bases of the junction left unmatched. CDR3 sequence: CASSQEPGQGDEQFF. CDR3 sequence (DNA): TGTGCCAGCAGCCAAGAACCGGGACAGGGAGATGAGCAGTTCTTC.

This clone has more than one count but fewer than ten. The chain links TRBV4-3 to TRBJ1-1; D not resolved. Germline values: CDR1 LGHNA, CDR2 YSLEER. The V end lost 1 base, the J end lost 2 bases, and 11 bases lay between the germline ends. This CDR3 comprises 15 residues. This chain's CDR3 is CASSQGYGENTEAFF. CDR3 DNA sequence: TGCGCCAGCAGCCAAGGATACGGGGAAAACACTGAAGCTTTCTTT.

The chain employs TRBV6-2 or TRBV6-3 and TRBJ2-4, with 7 positions matching TRBD2. V lost 5 bases to trimming and J lost 8 bases; unmatched junction nucleotides: 9. This CDR3 spans 14 amino acids. In germline, CDR1 is MNHEY, CDR2 SVGEGT. The CDR3 region is CASSTWGGGDIQYF. The CDR3 region has the DNA TGTGCCAGCAGTACCTGGGGGGGAGGTGACATTCAGTACTTC.

V gene TRBV27 combines with J gene TRBJ1-1, with D possibly matching TRBD1 (5 bases). The CDR3 is 14 residues long. With 5 bases removed from V and 6 bases from J, the gap between germline ends came to 16 bases. CDR1 and CDR2 from the germline V gene are MNHEY and SMNVEV (reference sequence). In DNA form, the CDR3 reads TGTGCCAGCAGTATTTGGTGGGGAGGGGCTGAAGCTTTCTTT. Its translation: CASSIWWGGAEAFF.

The chain employs TRBV3-1 (or the pseudogene TRBV3-2) and TRBJ2-5; 15 nucleotides align to TRBD2. The trim removed 4 bases at V and 2 bases at J, leaving 11 bases unmatched. This CDR3 has 19 amino acids. From germline, CDR1 is LGHDT and CDR2 YNNKEL (reference sequence). The DNA for the CDR3 is TGTGCCAGCAGCCTGGATTGGACTAGCGGGAGGGGTCGTCAAGAGACCCAGTACTTC. Translating gives CASSLDWTSGRGRQETQYF.

A few counts support this clone. V usage is TRBV27 and J usage is TRBJ1-2; D ambiguous. Trimming cost V 3 bases and J 0 bases, with 5 bases left between them. Germline CDR1 and CDR2: MNHEY and SMNVEV (reference sequence). The CDR3 loop spans 13 amino acids. CDR3: CASSFRANYGYTF. DNA of the CDR3: TGTGCCAGCAGTTTTAGAGCTAACTATGGCTACACCTTC.

The chain employs TRBV6-2 or TRBV6-3 and TRBJ1-5, with no clear D. Germline values: CDR1 MNHEY, CDR2 SVGEGT. The CDR3 is made up of 13 amino acids. Trimming left V 2 bases short and J 4 bases short, with 6 bases between. The CDR3 DNA is TGTGCCAGCAGTTACCTCGGTAATCAGCCCCAGCATTTT. Translating gives CASSYLGNQPQHF.

Only a few counts were recorded for this clone. V gene TRBV10-3 combines with J gene TRBJ2-2; D is perhaps TRBD1 (5 bases). This CDR3 has 14 amino acids. In germline, CDR1 is ENHRY, CDR2 SYGVKD. The ends were cut back, 2 bases at V and 3 bases at J, with 7 bases in the middle. CDR3 sequence: CAISEGRDTGELFF. For the CDR3, the DNA is TGTGCCATCAGTGAGGGCAGGGACACCGGGGAGCTGTTTTTT.

The J gene is TRBJ2-3, the V gene TRBV29-1; 10 bases match TRBD1. CDR1 is SQVTM and CDR2 is ANQGSEA in the germline V gene. Losses at the gene ends were 6 bases for V and 2 bases for J; bases not matched to a gene: 5. CDR3 length: 14 amino acids. CDR3 sequence reads: CSVRDRGPTDTQYF. The CDR3 nucleotides read TGCAGCGTCCGGGACAGGGGACCCACAGATACGCAGTATTTT.

V is TRBV7-3 and J is TRBJ1-2, with 7 bases identical to TRBD1. There are 14 residues in the CDR3. V lost 2 bases and J lost 7; bases outside the gene matches: 7. Per germline, CDR1 SGHTA and CDR2 FQGTGA. The CDR3 loop is CASSLDWTGGGYTF. CDR3 sequence (DNA): TGTGCCAGCAGCTTAGACTGGACAGGCGGTGGCTACACCTTC.

The CDR3 DNA reads as TGTGCCACCAGCGGGCCTCTGGACAGGGGGAATAGCAATCAGCCCCAGCATTTT. It is translated as CATSGPLDRGNSNQPQHF. V usage is TRBV15 and J usage is TRBJ1-5; 10 bases are a match to TRBD1. The V segment lost 5 bases and the J segment 0 bases; nucleotides outside the gene matches: 10. CDR1 is LNHNV, CDR2 YYDKDF, per germline (reference sequence). The CDR3 has 18 amino acids.